This entry concerns a single TCR beta chain. The data are from a study of radiation and T cells in renal cell carcinoma. The overall study: Nephrectomy followed 15 Gy stereotactic body radiation by 4 weeks.

The CDR3 is made up of 14 amino acids. Trimming took off 8 bases at V and 3 bases at J, with 17 bases between the two ends. Germline V CDR1 and CDR2: WNHNN, SYGVQD (reference sequence). TCRdb's table, derived via immunoSEQ multiplex PCR, lists solely in-frame clones and lacks some. The profile covers 100,000 to 150,000 clones, with 81% appearing a single time and about 5.3% taken by the ten largest. Time point denoted: blood 2 weeks post-SBRT. Stated treatment: 15 Gy SBRT to primary tumor, nephrectomy 4 weeks later. Serial blood draws occurred at baseline and 2 and 4 weeks post-SBRT. The patient's renal cell carcinoma had clear cell pathology.

The specimen was blood, collected from a patient whose treatment included radiotherapy and nephrectomy. This rearrangement joins TRBV10-1 to TRBJ2-7, with D hard to call. The clonotype was recovered from a man aged 50 to 60 with renal cell carcinoma. The CDR3 region has the DNA TGCGCCAGCGACGGTCTCCGTGATCTCTACGAGCAGTACTTC. Amino acids: CASDGLRDLYEQYF.